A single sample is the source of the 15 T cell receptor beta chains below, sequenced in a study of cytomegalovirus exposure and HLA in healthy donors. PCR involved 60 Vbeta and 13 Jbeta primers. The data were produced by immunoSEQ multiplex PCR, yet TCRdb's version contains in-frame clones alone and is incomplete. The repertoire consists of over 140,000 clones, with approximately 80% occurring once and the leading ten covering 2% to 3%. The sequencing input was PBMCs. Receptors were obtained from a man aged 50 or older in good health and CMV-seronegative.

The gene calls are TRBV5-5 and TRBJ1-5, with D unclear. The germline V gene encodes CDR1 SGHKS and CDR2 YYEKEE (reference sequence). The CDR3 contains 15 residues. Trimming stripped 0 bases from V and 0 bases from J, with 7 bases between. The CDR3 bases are TGTGCCAGCAGCTTGGGACACCCTAGCAATCAGCCCCAGCATTTT. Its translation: CASSLGHPSNQPQHF. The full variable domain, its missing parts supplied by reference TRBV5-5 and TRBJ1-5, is DAGVTQSPTHLIKTRGQQVTLRCSPISGHKSVSWYQQVLGQGPQFIFQYYEKEERGRGNFPDRFSARQFPNYSSELNVNALLLGDSALYLCASSLGHPSNQPQHFGDGTRLSIL.

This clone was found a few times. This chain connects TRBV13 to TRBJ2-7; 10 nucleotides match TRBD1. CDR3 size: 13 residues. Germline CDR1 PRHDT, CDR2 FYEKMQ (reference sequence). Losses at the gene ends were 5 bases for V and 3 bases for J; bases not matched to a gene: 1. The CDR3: CASSRTGGYEQYF. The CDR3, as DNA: TGTGCCAGCAGCAGGACAGGGGGCTACGAGCAGTACTTC. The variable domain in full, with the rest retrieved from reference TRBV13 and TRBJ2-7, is AAGVIQSPRHLIKEKRETATLKCYPIPRHDTVYWYQQGPGQDPQFLISFYEKMQSDKGSIPDRFSAQQFSDYHSELNMSSLELGDSALYFCASSRTGGYEQYFGPGTRLTVT.

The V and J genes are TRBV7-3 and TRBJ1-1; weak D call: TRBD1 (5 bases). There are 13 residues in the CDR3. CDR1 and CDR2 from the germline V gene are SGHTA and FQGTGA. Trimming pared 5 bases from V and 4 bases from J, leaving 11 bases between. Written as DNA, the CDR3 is TGTGCCAGCAGCGTGCAGGGTGGCACTGAAGCTTTCTTT. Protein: CASSVQGGTEAFF.

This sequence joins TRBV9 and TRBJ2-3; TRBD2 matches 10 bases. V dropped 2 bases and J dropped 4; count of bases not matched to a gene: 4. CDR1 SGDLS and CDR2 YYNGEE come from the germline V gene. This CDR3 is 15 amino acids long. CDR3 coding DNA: TGTGCCAGCAGCGTTAGGGGACTAGCGCCAGATACGCAGTATTTT. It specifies CASSVRGLAPDTQYF.

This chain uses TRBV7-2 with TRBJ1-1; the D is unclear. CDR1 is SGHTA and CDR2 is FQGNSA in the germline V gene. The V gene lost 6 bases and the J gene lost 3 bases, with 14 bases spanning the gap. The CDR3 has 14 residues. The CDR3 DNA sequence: TGTGCCAGCAGGTTCGCTTATACGGACACTGAAGCTTTCTTT. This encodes CASRFAYTDTEAFF.

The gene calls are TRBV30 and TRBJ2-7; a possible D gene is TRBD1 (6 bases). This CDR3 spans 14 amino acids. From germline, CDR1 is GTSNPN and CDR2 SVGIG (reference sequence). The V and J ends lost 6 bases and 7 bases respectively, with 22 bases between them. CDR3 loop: CACFRQDIQGEQYF. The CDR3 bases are TGTGCCTGTTTCCGACAGGATATCCAGGGGGAGCAGTACTTC.

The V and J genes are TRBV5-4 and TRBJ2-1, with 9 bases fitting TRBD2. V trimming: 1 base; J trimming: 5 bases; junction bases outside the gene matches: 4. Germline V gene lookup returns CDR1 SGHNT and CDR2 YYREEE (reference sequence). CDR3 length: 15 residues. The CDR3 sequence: CASSLRSSGDNEQFF. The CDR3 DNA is TGTGCCAGCAGCTTGAGGTCTAGCGGGGACAATGAGCAGTTCTTC. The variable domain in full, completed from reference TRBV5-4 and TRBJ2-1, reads ETGVTQSPTHLIKTRGQQVTLRCSSQSGHNTVSWYQQALGQGPQFIFQYYREEENGRGNFPPRFSGLQFPNYSSELNVNALELDDSALYLCASSLRSSGDNEQFFGPGTRLTVL.

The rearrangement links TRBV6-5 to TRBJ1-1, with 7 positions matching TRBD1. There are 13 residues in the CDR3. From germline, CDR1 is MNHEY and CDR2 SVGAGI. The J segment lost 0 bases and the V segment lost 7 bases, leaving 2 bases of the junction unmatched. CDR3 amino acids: CASIDRVNTEAFF. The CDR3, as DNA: TGTGCCAGCATCGACAGGGTGAACACTGAAGCTTTCTTT.

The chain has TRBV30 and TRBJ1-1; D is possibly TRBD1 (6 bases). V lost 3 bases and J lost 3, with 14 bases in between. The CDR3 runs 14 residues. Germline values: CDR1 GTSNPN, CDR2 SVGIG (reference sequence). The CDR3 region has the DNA TGTGCCTGGAGGATGGGCAGGGGCTACACTGAAGCTTTCTTT. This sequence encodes CAWRMGRGYTEAFF.

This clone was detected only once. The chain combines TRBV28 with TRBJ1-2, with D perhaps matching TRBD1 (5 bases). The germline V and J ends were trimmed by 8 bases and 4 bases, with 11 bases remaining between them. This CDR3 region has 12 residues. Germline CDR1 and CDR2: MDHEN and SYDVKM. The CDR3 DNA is TGTGCCAGCGCCCGACAGTTCTATGGCTACACCTTC. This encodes CASARQFYGYTF.

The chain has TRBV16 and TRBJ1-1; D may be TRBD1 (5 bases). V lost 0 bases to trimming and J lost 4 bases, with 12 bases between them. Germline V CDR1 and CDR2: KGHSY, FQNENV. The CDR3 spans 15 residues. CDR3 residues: CASSQSRGQGTEAFF. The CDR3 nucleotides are TGTGCCAGCAGCCAATCAAGGGGCCAGGGCACTGAAGCTTTCTTT.

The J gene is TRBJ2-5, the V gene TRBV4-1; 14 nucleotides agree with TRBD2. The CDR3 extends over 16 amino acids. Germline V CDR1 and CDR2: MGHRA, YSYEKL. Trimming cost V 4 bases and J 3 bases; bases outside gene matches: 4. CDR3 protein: CASSLGLAGVKETQYF. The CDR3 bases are TGCGCCAGCAGCCTGGGACTAGCGGGAGTTAAAGAGACCCAGTACTTC.

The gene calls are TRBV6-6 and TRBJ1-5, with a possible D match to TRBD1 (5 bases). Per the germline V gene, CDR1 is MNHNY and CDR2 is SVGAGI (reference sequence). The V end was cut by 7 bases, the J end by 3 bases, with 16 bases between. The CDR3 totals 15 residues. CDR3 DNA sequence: TGTGCCAGCACCCGAAAACTGACAGTCAATCAGCCCCAGCATTTT. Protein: CASTRKLTVNQPQHF.

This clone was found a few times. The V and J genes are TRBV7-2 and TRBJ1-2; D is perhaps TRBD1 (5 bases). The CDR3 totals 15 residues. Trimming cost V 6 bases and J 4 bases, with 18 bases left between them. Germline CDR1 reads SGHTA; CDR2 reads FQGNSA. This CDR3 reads CASRHESSGFYGYTF. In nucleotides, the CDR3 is TGTGCCAGCAGACACGAATCGTCAGGGTTCTATGGCTACACCTTC.

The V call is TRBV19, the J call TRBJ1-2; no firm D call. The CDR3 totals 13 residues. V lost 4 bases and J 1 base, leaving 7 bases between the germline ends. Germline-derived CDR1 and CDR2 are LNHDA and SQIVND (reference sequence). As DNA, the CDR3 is TGTGCCAGTAGTAATTCGGTTAACTATGGCTACACCTTC. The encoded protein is CASSNSVNYGYTF. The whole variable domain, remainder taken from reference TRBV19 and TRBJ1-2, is DGGITQSPKYLFRKEGQNVTLSCEQNLNHDAMYWYRQDPGQGLRLIYYSQIVNDFQKGDIAEGYSVSREKKESFPLTVTSAQKNPTAFYLCASSNSVNYGYTFGSGTRLTVV.